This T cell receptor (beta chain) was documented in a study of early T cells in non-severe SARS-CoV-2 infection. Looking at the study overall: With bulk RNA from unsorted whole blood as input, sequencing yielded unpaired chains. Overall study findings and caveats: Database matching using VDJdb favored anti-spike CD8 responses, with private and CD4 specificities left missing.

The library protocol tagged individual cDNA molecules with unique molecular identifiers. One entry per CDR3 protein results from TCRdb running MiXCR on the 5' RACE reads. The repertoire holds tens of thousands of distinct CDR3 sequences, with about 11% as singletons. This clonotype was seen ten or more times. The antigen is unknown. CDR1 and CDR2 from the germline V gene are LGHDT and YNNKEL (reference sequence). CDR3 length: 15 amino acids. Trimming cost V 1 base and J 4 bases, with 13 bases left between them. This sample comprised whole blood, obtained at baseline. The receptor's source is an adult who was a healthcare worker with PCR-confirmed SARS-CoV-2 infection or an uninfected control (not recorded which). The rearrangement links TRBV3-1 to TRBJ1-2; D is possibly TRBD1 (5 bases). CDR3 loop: CASSQGMTEAYGYTF. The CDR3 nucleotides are TGTGCCAGCAGCCAAGGTATGACAGAGGCCTATGGCTACACCTTC.